Each of the 16 T cell receptor beta chains below was sequenced from the same sample in a study of post-analysis software for immune sequencing data. Broader study findings: With TRBV5-6, TRBV5-1 and TRBV20-1 included, about five TRBV segments were more frequent in patients than in controls.

The TCR beta cDNA libraries carried unique molecular identifiers. TCRdb re-called the PCR reads through MiXCR, storing one row per CDR3 protein. The sample carries more than 500,000 distinct CDR3 sequences, 34% recorded once. Their antigen targets remain unknown. Input material: blood. The receptors come from a girl aged 2-17 years with multiple sclerosis.

The gene calls are TRBV7-9 and TRBJ2-1, with D unclear. The V gene lost 5 bases and the J gene lost 5 bases, with 4 bases spanning the gap. The CDR3 has 11 amino acids. Germline V lookup: CDR1 SEHNR, CDR2 FQNEAQ (reference sequence). CDR3 coding DNA: TGTGCCAGCAGCAAAGACAATGAGCAGTTCTTC. Translating gives CASSKDNEQFF.

This clonotype appeared a few times. This chain links TRBV7-9 with TRBJ2-5; D remains ambiguous. With 5 bases removed from V and 5 bases from J, the gap between germline ends came to 18 bases. This CDR3 has 15 amino acids. Germline V gives CDR1 SEHNR, CDR2 FQNEAQ (reference sequence). CDR3 sequence reads: CASSPPRSPMETQYF. DNA for the CDR3: TGTGCCAGCAGCCCCCCACGGAGTCCAATGGAGACCCAGTACTTC.

The V and J genes are TRBV20-1 and TRBJ2-3; 10 nucleotides line up with TRBD2. The germline gives CDR1 DFQATT, CDR2 SNEGSKA (reference sequence). Trimming cost V 5 bases and J 2 bases; bases outside gene matches: 10. The CDR3 runs to 16 residues. This CDR3 reads CSAYPASGGPTDTQYF. Written as DNA, the CDR3 is TGCAGTGCTTATCCAGCTAGCGGGGGCCCCACAGATACGCAGTATTTT.

This clonotype was detected only a few times. One end of the junction is discordant with germline, which a read error may explain. The rearrangement joins TRBV5-1 to TRBJ2-7, with 7 bases identical to TRBD2. Per the germline V gene, CDR1 is SGHRS and CDR2 is YFSETQ. There are 15 residues in the CDR3. CDR3 protein: CASRLGGDAVHEQYF. CDR3 nucleotide sequence: TGCGCCAGCAGGTTGGGAGGGGACGCCGTCCACGAGCAGTACTTC.

This clonotype was detected only a few times. This sequence joins TRBV7-9 and TRBJ2-7, with 7 nucleotides matching TRBD1. CDR3 length: 17 residues. Trimming at V came to 5 bases and at J to 3 bases, leaving 16 bases not matched to a gene. Germline values: CDR1 SEHNR, CDR2 FQNEAQ (reference sequence). DNA for the CDR3: TGTGCCAGCAGCGCACCCTTCGGGACAGCGAATAACTACGAGCAGTACTTC. As protein: CASSAPFGTANNYEQYF.

A few counts support this clonotype. The chain links TRBV10-2 to TRBJ2-5, with TRBD2 matching 9 bases. CDR1 and CDR2 from the germline V gene are WSHSY and SAAADI. J gave up 2 bases and V 6 bases, and 4 bases lay outside the gene matches. There are 14 residues in the CDR3. The CDR3 DNA is TGCGCCAGCAGCGGACTAGCGCATCAAGAGACCCAGTACTTC. This sequence encodes CASSGLAHQETQYF.

This clonotype was counted a few times. This rearrangement joins TRBV11-2 to TRBJ2-3; 9 bases line up with TRBD1. This CDR3 has 16 amino acids. V gave up 1 base and J gave up 4 bases; unmatched junction bases: 6. Germline-derived CDR1 and CDR2 are SGHAT and FQNNGV. CDR3 nucleotides: TGTGCCAGCAGCTTAGTCGGACAGGGGTGGGCAGATACGCAGTATTTT. It translates to CASSLVGQGWADTQYF. The full variable domain, completed using reference TRBV11-2 and TRBJ2-3, is EAGVAQSPRYKIIEKRQSVAFWCNPISGHATLYWYQQILGQGPKLLIQFQNNGVVDDSQLPKDRFSAERLKGVDSTLKIQPAKLEDSAVYLCASSLVGQGWADTQYFGPGTRLTVL.

The J gene is TRBJ2-1, the V gene TRBV20-1; a possible D gene is TRBD1 (6 bases). CDR3 length equals 13 residues. Germline V gene lookup returns CDR1 DFQATT and CDR2 SNEGSKA (reference sequence). With 1 base removed from V and 8 bases from J, the gap between germline ends came to 12 bases. This CDR3 reads CSARGGGWDEQFF. The CDR3 DNA is TGCAGTGCTAGAGGTGGGGGCTGGGATGAGCAGTTCTTC.

The chain combines TRBV5-5 with TRBJ2-5, with a tentative D call TRBD2 (6 bases). V lost 3 bases to trimming and J lost 2 bases, with 23 bases between them. The germline V gene encodes CDR1 SGHKS and CDR2 YYEKEE (reference sequence). CDR3 length equals 18 residues. In nucleotides, the CDR3 is TGTGCCAGCAGCTCCCTGATCAGGACTAAGTGGGGTCAAGAGACCCAGTACTTC. Encoded protein: CASSSLIRTKWGQETQYF. Full variable domain (rest looked up from reference TRBV5-5 and TRBJ2-5): DAGVTQSPTHLIKTRGQQVTLRCSPISGHKSVSWYQQVLGQGPQFIFQYYEKEERGRGNFPDRFSARQFPNYSSELNVNALLLGDSALYLCASSSLIRTKWGQETQYFGPGTRLLVL.

This clonotype occurred a few times. This CDR3 reads CATAGERDNEQFF. In DNA, the CDR3 is TGTGCCACCGCAGGGGAAAGGGACAATGAGCAGTTCTTC. The J gene is TRBJ2-1, the V gene TRBV2; D is perhaps TRBD1 (6 bases). The ends were cut back, 10 bases at V and 5 bases at J, with 15 bases in the middle. Germline V CDR1 and CDR2: SNHLY, FYNNEI. The CDR3 runs to 13 residues.

For the CDR3, the DNA is TGTGCCAGCAGTCCGTCCGGGACAGGAAGCAATCAGCCCCAGCATTTT. It translates to CASSPSGTGSNQPQHF. The V and J genes are TRBV12-3 or TRBV12-4 and TRBJ1-5; 8 nucleotides agree with TRBD1. After removal of 5 bases from V and 1 base from J, the junction contained 7 bases not matched to a gene. The CDR3 is 16 amino acids.

Only a few counts were recorded for this clonotype. The CDR3 sequence: CSAETPGPNLSGEQFF. The CDR3 DNA reads as TGCAGTGCTGAAACACCGGGACCGAATTTATCGGGGGAACAGTTCTTC. This chain joins TRBV20-1 and TRBJ2-1, with D possibly being TRBD2 (6 bases). This CDR3 region has 16 residues. Germline V gives CDR1 DFQATT, CDR2 SNEGSKA (reference sequence). Trimming cost V 5 bases and J 13 bases, with 30 bases left between them.

Comment on this clonotype: It is likely a read error, because the conserved phenylalanine at the end of the CDR3 is missing. This rearrangement joins TRBV5-5 to TRBJ2-1; 12 bases agree with TRBD1. Germline CDR1 reads SGHKS; CDR2 reads YYEKEE (reference sequence). This CDR3 spans 17 amino acids. With 4 bases clipped from V and 4 bases from J, the junction kept 9 bases outside the gene matches. The CDR3 here is CASSPGQGAPRYNEQFL. The DNA of the CDR3 is TGTGCCAGCAGCCCGGGACAGGGGGCTCCCCGGTACAATGAGCAGTTCCTC.

This clonotype showed up just a few times. This chain joins TRBV3-1 and TRBJ2-1; TRBD1 aligns across 8 bases. J lost 5 bases, V lost 4 bases, and 7 bases had no gene match. The CDR3 sequence is 15 residues long. Germline values: CDR1 LGHDT, CDR2 YNNKEL (reference sequence). CDR3 region: CASSPVRGLDNEQFF. DNA of the CDR3: TGTGCCAGCAGCCCTGTCAGGGGGCTCGACAATGAGCAGTTCTTC.

The chain links TRBV27 to TRBJ2-3, with 12 nucleotides matching TRBD2. The CDR3 is 15 amino acids. The V segment lost 6 bases and the J segment 5 bases; nucleotides outside the gene matches: 6. CDR1 is MNHEY and CDR2 is SMNVEV in the germline V gene (reference sequence). The CDR3 reads CASRKLAGGLDTQYF. DNA for the CDR3: TGTGCCAGCAGGAAACTAGCGGGGGGACTAGATACGCAGTATTTT.

This clonotype was detected only a few times. The chain employs TRBV20-1 and TRBJ2-6; D not resolved. Germline lookup yields CDR1 DFQATT and CDR2 SNEGSKA (reference sequence). Trimming shortened V by 3 bases and J by 0 bases, and 3 bases separated the two germline ends. This CDR3 is 13 amino acids long. CDR3 sequence: CSARDSGANVLTF. The DNA for the CDR3 is TGCAGTGCTAGGGACTCTGGGGCCAACGTCCTGACTTTC.